The 20 T cell receptor beta chains given below trace back to one sample, sequenced in a study of blood T cell repertoires in COVID-19. Sequenced by immunoSEQ multiplex PCR; TCRdb stores in-frame clones only, minus some. The sample has over 150,000 clones; around four fifths are singletons. What was sequenced was peripheral blood. Receptor source: a woman aged 80 or over with acute or convalescent COVID-19.

The rearrangement joins TRBV7-9 to TRBJ1-1; 7 positions agree with TRBD1. This CDR3 region has 14 residues. Germline-derived CDR1 and CDR2 are SEHNR and FQNEAQ (reference sequence). V gave up 6 bases and J gave up 1 base; unmatched junction bases: 5. Here the CDR3 reads CASRPRTGNTEAFF. Here the CDR3 DNA reads TGTGCCAGCAGACCGAGGACAGGGAACACTGAAGCTTTCTTT. Based on the CDR3 plus reference TRBV7-9 and TRBJ1-1, the full variable domain is DTGVSQNPRHKITKRGQNVTFRCDPISEHNRLYWYRQTLGQGPEFLTYFQNEAQLEKSRLLSDRFSAERPKGSFSTLEIQRTEQGDSAMYLCASRPRTGNTEAFFGQGTRLTVV.

The rearrangement links TRBV7-9 to TRBJ2-5, with TRBD1 as a possible D gene (6 bases). The CDR3 sequence is 13 residues long. Trimming removed 11 bases at V and 2 bases at J, with 15 bases between. Germline V CDR1 and CDR2: SEHNR, FQNEAQ (reference sequence). CDR3 in DNA: TGTGCCTACGGGGCAGGGGCGCAAGAGACCCAGTACTTC. As protein: CAYGAGAQETQYF.

This clone was counted a few times. The V gene is TRBV4-3, the J gene TRBJ1-1; D is possibly TRBD1 (5 bases). V lost 1 base and J 8 bases, leaving 23 bases between the germline ends. Germline V gene lookup returns CDR1 LGHNA and CDR2 YSLEER. This CDR3 contains 17 residues. Here the CDR3 reads CASSQGGRGSLRSEAFF. Here the CDR3 DNA reads TGCGCCAGCAGCCAAGGGGGGAGGGGCAGCCTCCGCTCCGAAGCTTTCTTT.

The J gene is TRBJ1-1, the V gene TRBV11-1, with no clear D. V lost 3 bases and J 2 bases, leaving 7 bases between the germline ends. The CDR3 is 13 residues long. Germline CDR1 is SGHAT and CDR2 is FQDESV (reference sequence). CDR3 sequence: CASSLQINTEAFF. The CDR3 region has the DNA TGTGCCAGCAGCTTGCAGATAAACACTGAAGCTTTCTTT.

The chain employs TRBV4-2 and TRBJ2-1, with TRBD2 identical over 12 bases. The ends lost 4 bases at V and 6 bases at J; junction bases unmatched: 10. The CDR3 length is 17 residues. Germline V gene sequence: CDR1 LGHNA, CDR2 YNFKEQ. The CDR3 DNA reads TGTGCCAGCAGCCGCAACCCCCTAGCGGGGGGGCCCAATGAGCAGTTCTTC. It translates to CASSRNPLAGGPNEQFF.

V and J are TRBV6-6 and TRBJ2-3; TRBD1 agrees at 7 bases. This CDR3 region has 13 residues. V shed 5 bases and J 5 bases; nucleotides not matched to a gene: 4. Germline CDR1 MNHNY, CDR2 SVGAGI (reference sequence). The CDR3 sequence is CASSPGDRDTQYF. The CDR3 nucleotides are TGTGCCAGCAGTCCCGGGGACAGAGATACGCAGTATTTT.

The chain employs TRBV6-4 and TRBJ2-1; 8 nucleotides match TRBD1. This CDR3 spans 16 amino acids. V was clipped by 5 bases and J by 6 bases; unmatched bases: 12. The germline CDR1 and CDR2 sequences are MRHNA and SNTAGT. CDR3 amino acids: CASSPLNRGNVNEQFF. CDR3 bases: TGTGCCAGCAGTCCTCTAAACAGGGGGAACGTCAATGAGCAGTTCTTC.

The CDR3 here is CASSPLGGAKEITEAFF. CDR3 sequence (DNA): TGTGCCAGCAGTCCCCTAGGGGGGGCGAAGGAGATCACTGAAGCTTTCTTT. The V and J genes are TRBV2 and TRBJ1-1; maybe TRBD1 (6 bases). Trimming cost V 5 bases and J 4 bases, with 23 bases left between them. CDR1 SNHLY and CDR2 FYNNEI come from the germline V gene. The CDR3 spans 17 residues. The variable domain in full, with the rest retrieved from reference TRBV2 and TRBJ1-1, is EPEVTQTPSHQVTQMGQEVILRCVPISNHLYFYWYRQILGQKVEFLVSFYNNEISEKSEIFDDQFSVERPDGSNFTLKIRSTKLEDSAMYFCASSPLGGAKEITEAFFGQGTRLTVV.

The V gene is TRBV6-5, the J gene TRBJ2-1; TRBD1 agrees at 8 bases. The CDR3 has 15 residues. Germline V gene lookup returns CDR1 MNHEY and CDR2 SVGAGI. The junction had 8 bases not matched to a gene; V was cut back by 2 bases and J by 8 bases. The CDR3 loop reads CASSYRQGARDEQFF. The CDR3 region has the DNA TGTGCCAGCAGTTACAGGCAGGGGGCGCGGGATGAGCAGTTCTTC.

This chain links TRBV30 with TRBJ2-1, with TRBD2 identical over 8 bases. CDR1 is GTSNPN, CDR2 SVGIG, per germline (reference sequence). J gave up 0 bases and V 5 bases, and 18 bases lay outside the gene matches. The CDR3 loop spans 19 amino acids. The CDR3 coding sequence is TGTGCCTGGTCTCGGGACACTCTATTAGCGGGAAGCTCCTACAATGAGCAGTTCTTC. It codes for CAWSRDTLLAGSSYNEQFF.

The V call is TRBV30, the J call TRBJ1-4; no clear D gene. V was shortened by 3 bases and J by 6 bases, with 11 bases between the two germline ends. Germline-derived CDR1 and CDR2 are GTSNPN and SVGIG (reference sequence). This CDR3 has 13 residues. Here the CDR3 DNA reads TGTGCCTGGAGCCCCCTTGCGGATGAAAAACTGTTTTTT. As protein: CAWSPLADEKLFF.

The chain links TRBV18 to TRBJ1-5; D possibly corresponds to TRBD1 (6 bases). Germline CDR1 KGHSH, CDR2 LQKENI. Trimming pared 6 bases from V and 4 bases from J, leaving 13 bases between. The CDR3 runs to 14 residues. This CDR3 reads CASSNQDRNQPQHF. The CDR3 DNA is TGTGCCAGCTCCAATCAGGACAGAAATCAGCCCCAGCATTTT.

This clone has only a few counts. The CDR3 coding sequence is TGCGCCAGCAGCTTGAGGGGACAGAACTCTGGAAACACCATATATTTT. It encodes CASSLRGQNSGNTIYF. The chain employs TRBV5-1 and TRBJ1-3, with 7 nucleotides matching TRBD1. The J segment lost 0 bases and the V segment lost 1 base, leaving 4 bases of the junction unmatched. This CDR3 has 16 amino acids. From germline, CDR1 is SGHRS and CDR2 YFSETQ.

This chain joins TRBV25-1 and TRBJ1-4; TRBD1 matches 12 bases. Germline values: CDR1 MGHDK, CDR2 SYGVNS. This CDR3 spans 15 amino acids. V dropped 3 bases and J dropped 7; count of bases not matched to a gene: 3. The CDR3 sequence: CASSDWDRGREKLFF. DNA of the CDR3: TGTGCCAGCAGTGATTGGGACAGGGGGCGTGAAAAACTGTTTTTT.

The chain employs TRBV29-1 and TRBJ2-3; D gene uncertain. V dropped 3 bases and J dropped 2 bases, with 3 bases sitting between them. The CDR3 spans 11 residues. CDR1 SQVTM and CDR2 ANQGSEA come from the germline V gene. The CDR3: CSVDSTDTQYF. CDR3 bases: TGCAGCGTTGACTCCACAGATACGCAGTATTTT.

This chain joins TRBV18 and TRBJ1-2, with unresolved D. Looked up from germline, CDR1 is KGHSH and CDR2 is LQKENI. The CDR3 consists of 14 residues. V was trimmed by 2 bases and J by 2 bases, leaving 9 bases between them. The CDR3 loop reads CASSPSRENYGYTF. The CDR3 DNA follows: TGTGCCAGCTCACCATCTAGGGAGAACTATGGCTACACCTTC.

There are a few counts of this clone. The CDR3 reads CAWSVAGITGELFF. The CDR3 nucleotides read TGTGCCTGGAGTGTAGCAGGGATCACCGGGGAGCTGTTTTTT. This rearrangement joins TRBV30 to TRBJ2-2; maybe TRBD1 (5 bases). Trimming pared 0 bases from V and 4 bases from J, leaving 9 bases between. Germline values: CDR1 GTSNPN, CDR2 SVGIG (reference sequence). The CDR3 runs 14 residues.

The rearrangement joins TRBV6-2 or TRBV6-3 to TRBJ1-5, with 8 bases lining up with TRBD1. Germline V gene sequence: CDR1 MNHEY, CDR2 SVGEGT. CDR3 length: 15 residues. V gave up 4 bases and J gave up 5 bases; unmatched junction bases: 7. CDR3 in amino acids: CASSWSGGTDQPQHF. CDR3 in DNA: TGTGCCAGCAGTTGGTCAGGGGGCACGGATCAGCCCCAGCATTTT.

On this clone: Other DNA sequences of this sample code for an identical CDR3. The rearrangement joins TRBV11-3 to TRBJ2-7; a weak D match, TRBD2 (5 bases). Trimming removed 1 base from V and 0 bases from J, with 10 bases in between. Germline V gene lookup returns CDR1 SGHNT and CDR2 YENEEA. The CDR3 extends over 15 amino acids. CDR3 nucleotides: TGTGCCAGCAGCTTAGGGGCTGGGAGCTCCTACGAGCAGTACTTC. Amino acid sequence: CASSLGAGSSYEQYF.

The chain couples TRBV30 to TRBJ2-2; 7 nucleotides align to TRBD1. The CDR3 extends over 19 amino acids. Germline CDR1 and CDR2: GTSNPN and SVGIG (reference sequence). The V segment lost 3 bases and the J segment 7 bases; nucleotides outside the gene matches: 23. CDR3 loop: CAWRGSGGLVRSVGGELFF. The CDR3 bases are TGTGCCTGGAGAGGTTCAGGGGGTTTAGTCCGCTCCGTCGGCGGGGAGCTGTTTTTT.